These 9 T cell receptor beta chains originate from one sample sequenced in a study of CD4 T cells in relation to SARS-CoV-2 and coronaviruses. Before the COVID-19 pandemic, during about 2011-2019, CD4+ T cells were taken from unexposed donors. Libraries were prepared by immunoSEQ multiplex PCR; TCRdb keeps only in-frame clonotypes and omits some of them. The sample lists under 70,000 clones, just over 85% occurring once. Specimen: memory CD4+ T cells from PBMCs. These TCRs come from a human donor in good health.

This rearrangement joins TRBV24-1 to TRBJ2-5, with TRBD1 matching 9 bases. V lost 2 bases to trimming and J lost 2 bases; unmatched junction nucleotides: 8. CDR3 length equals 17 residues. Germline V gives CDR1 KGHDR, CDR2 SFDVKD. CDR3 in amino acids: CATSDSAGTGWQETQYF. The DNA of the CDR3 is TGTGCCACCAGTGATTCGGCCGGGACAGGGTGGCAAGAGACCCAGTACTTC.

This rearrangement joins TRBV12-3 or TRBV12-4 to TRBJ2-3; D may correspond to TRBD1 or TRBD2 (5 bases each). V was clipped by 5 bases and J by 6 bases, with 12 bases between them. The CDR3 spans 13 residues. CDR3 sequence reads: CASSMTWGDTQYF. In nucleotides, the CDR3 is TGTGCCAGCAGTATGACGTGGGGGGATACGCAGTATTTT.

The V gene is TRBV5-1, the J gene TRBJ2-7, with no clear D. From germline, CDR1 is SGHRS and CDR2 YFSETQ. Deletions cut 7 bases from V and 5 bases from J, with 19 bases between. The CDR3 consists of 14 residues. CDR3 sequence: CASAPAAVLNEQYF. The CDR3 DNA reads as TGCGCCAGCGCTCCTGCGGCCGTCTTGAACGAGCAGTACTTC.

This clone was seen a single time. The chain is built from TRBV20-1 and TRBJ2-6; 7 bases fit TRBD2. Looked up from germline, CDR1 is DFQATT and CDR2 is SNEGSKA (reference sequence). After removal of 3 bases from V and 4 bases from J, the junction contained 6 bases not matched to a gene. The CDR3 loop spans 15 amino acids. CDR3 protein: CSASRGVFGANVLTF. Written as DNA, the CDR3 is TGCAGTGCTAGTCGGGGGGTCTTCGGGGCCAACGTCCTGACTTTC.

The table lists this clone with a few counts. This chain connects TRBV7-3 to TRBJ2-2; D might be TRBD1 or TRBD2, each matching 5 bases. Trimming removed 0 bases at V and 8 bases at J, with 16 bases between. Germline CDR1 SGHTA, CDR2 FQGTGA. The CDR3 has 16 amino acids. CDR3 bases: TGTGCCAGCAGCTTAACGGGGGACCCTCGGAGAGGGGAGCTGTTTTTT. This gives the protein CASSLTGDPRRGELFF.

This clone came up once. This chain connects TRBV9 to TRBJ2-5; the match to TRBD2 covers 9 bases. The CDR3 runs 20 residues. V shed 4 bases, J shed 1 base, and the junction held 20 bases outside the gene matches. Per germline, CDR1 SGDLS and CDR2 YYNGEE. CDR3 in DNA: TGTGCCAGCAGCCCCCGCCCGGCTAGCGGGGCCACCAATTTCCAAGAGACCCAGTACTTC. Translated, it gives CASSPRPASGATNFQETQYF.

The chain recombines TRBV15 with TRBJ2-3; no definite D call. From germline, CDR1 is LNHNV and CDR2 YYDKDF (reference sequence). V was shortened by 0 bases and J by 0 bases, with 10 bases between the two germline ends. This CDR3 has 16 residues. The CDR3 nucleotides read TGTGCCACCAGCAGAGATCAAGGCCCTAGCACAGATACGCAGTATTTT. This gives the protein CATSRDQGPSTDTQYF.

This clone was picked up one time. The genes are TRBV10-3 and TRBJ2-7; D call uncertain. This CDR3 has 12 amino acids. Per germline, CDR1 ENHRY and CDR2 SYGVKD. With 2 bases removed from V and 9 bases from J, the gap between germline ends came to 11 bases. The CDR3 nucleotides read TGTGCCATCAGTGAGACGCGGAAAGGGCAGTACTTC. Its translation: CAISETRKGQYF.

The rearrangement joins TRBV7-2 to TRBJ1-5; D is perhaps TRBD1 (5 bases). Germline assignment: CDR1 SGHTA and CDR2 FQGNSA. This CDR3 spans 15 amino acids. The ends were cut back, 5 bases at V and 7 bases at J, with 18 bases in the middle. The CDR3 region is CASSPGWQGRQPQHF. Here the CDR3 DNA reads TGTGCCAGCAGCCCGGGGTGGCAGGGTAGGCAGCCCCAGCATTTT.